The TCR beta chain described here comes from a study of beta chain features in type 1 diabetes. Study-level points and caveats: Type 1 diabetes patients had moderately but significantly shorter TCRB CDR3s in all four CD4+ subsets.

Expressed TCRB transcripts were sequenced after all isolated RNA was converted to cDNA. Assay: immunoSEQ multiplex PCR; the TCRdb copy retains only in-frame clones and omits some. Of about 660,000 clones listed, about 14% are singletons. This clone was observed a handful of times. Antigen specificity is unknown. Other nucleotide sequences in the sample specify the same CDR3. Trimming at V came to 2 bases and at J to 6 bases, leaving 1 base not matched to a gene. Germline V lookup: CDR1 SGHTA, CDR2 FQGNSA. The CDR3 is 12 amino acids. This clonotype was obtained from a man aged 18 to 29 with type 1 diabetes. Material for sequencing was naive CD4+ T cells from blood. The chain links TRBV7-2 to TRBJ2-7, with 7 bases matching TRBD2. CDR3 DNA sequence: TGTGCCAGCAGCTTAACGGGAGGCGAGCAGTACTTC. Translated, it gives CASSLTGGEQYF. Using reference TRBV7-2 and TRBJ2-7 for the parts outside the CDR3, the full variable domain is GAGVSQSPSNKVTEKGKDVELRCDPISGHTALYWYRQSLGQGLEFLIYFQGNSAPDKSGLPSDRFSAERTGGSVSTLTIQRTQQEDSAVYLCASSLTGGEQYFGPGTRLTVT.